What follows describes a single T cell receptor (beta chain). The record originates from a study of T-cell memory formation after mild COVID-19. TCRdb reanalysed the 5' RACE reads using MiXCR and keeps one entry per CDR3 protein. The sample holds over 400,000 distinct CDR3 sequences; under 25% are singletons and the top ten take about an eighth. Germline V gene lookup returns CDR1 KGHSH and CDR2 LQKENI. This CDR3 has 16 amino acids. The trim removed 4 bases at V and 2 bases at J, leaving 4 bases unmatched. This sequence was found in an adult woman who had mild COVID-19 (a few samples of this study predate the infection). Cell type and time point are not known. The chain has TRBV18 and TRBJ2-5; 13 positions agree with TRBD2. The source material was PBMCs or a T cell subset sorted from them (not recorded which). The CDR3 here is CASSLWTSGGQETQYF. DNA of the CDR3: TGTGCCAGCTCACTTTGGACTAGCGGGGGACAAGAGACCCAGTACTTC. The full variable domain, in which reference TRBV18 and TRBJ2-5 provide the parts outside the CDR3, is NAGVMQNPRHLVRRRGQEARLRCSPMKGHSHVYWYRQLPEEGLKFMVYLQKENIIDESGMPKERFSAEFPKEGPSILRIQQVVRGDSAAYFCASSLWTSGGQETQYFGPGTRLLVL.